A selection of T cell receptor beta chains follows, all from one sample in a study of T cells in Graves' hyperthyroidism and ophthalmopathy. TCRdb analysed the multiplex PCR reads with MiXCR anew, one entry per CDR3 protein. This table has about 740,000 distinct CDR3 sequences, about 15% appearing once. The sequenced material came from blood. These receptors were collected from a woman between 18 and 29 years old with Graves' hyperthyroidism. The CDR3 runs from the conserved cysteine through the conserved F or W.

v_gene	j_gene	CDR3aa
TRBV5-1	TRBJ2-7	CASSLSPVANYEQYF
TRBV28	TRBJ1-4	CASSLGHWGEVEEKLFF
TRBV19	TRBJ2-5	CASSRVAETQYF
TRBV7-8	TRBJ2-2	CASSLARLAGNTGELFF
TRBV28	TRBJ1-5	CASSLFGQGKNQPQHF
TRBV7-9	TRBJ2-3	CASEGLAGGDTQYF
TRBV7-3	TRBJ2-4	CASSHRGAGSDIQYF
TRBV7-3	TRBJ1-2	CASSFEGGYTF
TRBV4-3	TRBJ1-2	CASSQGQGYIYGYTF
TRBV20-1	TRBJ2-1	CSAREITVEQFF
TRBV7-9	TRBJ2-1	CASSLHDRTTYNEQFF
TRBV7-2	TRBJ1-1	CASTREGPIHTEAFF